The source of this T cell receptor beta chain is a study of blood T cell repertoires in COVID-19 (dated by TCRdb to 2018 to 2020). In terms of the full investigation: Samples covering the acute and convalescent phases of COVID-19 were provided by collaborators in the United States, Italy and Spain. HLA class I and class II types, where available, came from metadata supplied by the sample provider rather than from assay-based typing. The sample metadata nearly always contained a de-identified subject ID, COVID-19 status, age in years and sex. The prospective study material was composed of cDNA or gDNA derived from T cells, B-cell-depleted T cells, or PBMCs. Samples came from the ongoing ImmuneRACE study (first 160 participants) plus 1,254 subjects from 6 global collaborators. A freely available public database, intended as a resource for researchers studying the immune response to SARS-CoV-2, is where the repertoires were released. Subjects who had been exposed to COVID-19, were actively infected with it, or had recovered from it provided the deeply sampled blood TCRbeta repertoires that made up the dataset.

TCRbeta CDR3 regions were amplified from genomic DNA using the immunoSEQ Assay, a bias-controlled multiplex PCR. On the authors' methods: The number of nucleated cells in each sample was estimated by amplification of reference gene primers within the assay. To quantify the absolute abundance of each unique TCRbeta CDR3 rearrangement, sequence reads were collapsed and filtered. For each sample, productive Simpson clonality was calculated by taking the square root of Simpson's diversity index across productive rearrangements. TCRdb took over this immuneACCESS table, retaining in-frame rearrangements with V and J assigned. Such tables are incomplete; in checked studies, under half of the missing clones stem from an unresolved V gene, and the remainder is unexplained. D and trimming come from the DNA, and the V and J calls and clone size come from that table. The table for this sample lists around 250,000 clones; about nine tenths of them were counted only once. The ten largest clonotypes hold less than 20% of the sample.

At the junction V is shortened by 3 bases and J by 4 bases, with 12 bases in between. Taken from cysteine to phenylalanine, the CDR3 has 14 residues. The read is trimmed to its CDR3 DNA, 42 bases read in frame from base 1. CDR1 and CDR2 are drawn from the germline V gene: MDHEN, SYDVKM. Results the study describes overall, beyond this receptor: The amount of clinical and demographic metadata varied by source and participant and was provided uncurated.

In the prospective study, participants were roughly 18 to 100 years old, resided in about two dozen geographic areas of the United States, and were enrolled through a virtual design. Cohort assignment in the prospective study relied on participant-reported clinical history from a screening survey and a study questionnaire. Recovered participants in ImmuneRACE Cohort 3 were defined as having two consecutive negative NP/OP PCR tests, clearance from a healthcare professional, or resolution of symptoms. In the prospective study, whole blood, serum and a nasopharyngeal or oropharyngeal swab were collected from each participant by mobile phlebotomists. Prospective study participants could optionally give additional blood draws and questionnaires over an approximately two-month period. Before DNA extraction, prospective study blood samples were shipped either frozen or at room temperature. In the case of this clone: The antigen this receptor binds is unknown. No base quality values were provided; no much bigger clone lies one nucleotide off.

What was sequenced was PBMCs or T cells enriched from blood (not recorded which). This TCR was sampled from a man between 18 and 29 years old who had recovered from COVID-19. The sequence joins TRBV28 to TRBJ1-2; no confident D gene assignment can be made. The CDR3: CASSLAAGSYGYTF. The DNA is as follows: TGTGCCAGCAGTTTGGCGGCGGGTAGCTATGGCTACACCTTC.